The 7 T cell receptor beta chains below come from one sample, sequenced in a study of CD8+CD57+ T cells in acquired aplastic anemia. CDR3 and TCR beta VDJ profiling relied on a genomic DNA template. TCRdb reprocessed the reads via MiXCR and lists one record per CDR3 protein. The sample shows under 350,000 distinct CDR3 sequences, 56% of them seen only once. Patients chosen for sequencing had CD8+CD57+ cells that had expanded, as shown by flow cytometry. Sequencing used sorted CD4+, CD8+, or CD8+CD57+ T cells (not recorded which) from PBMCs. These receptors came from a human donor with aplastic anemia.

The rearrangement joins TRBV5-1 to TRBJ1-6, with TRBD1 matching 8 bases. Germline V gene data show CDR1 as SGHRS and CDR2 as YFSETQ. CDR3 length: 17 residues. J gave up 2 bases and V 4 bases, and 8 bases lay outside the gene matches. CDR3: CASSPRQGRAYNSPLHF. The CDR3 DNA follows: TGCGCCAGCAGCCCCAGACAGGGGAGGGCCTATAATTCACCCCTCCACTTT.

This clonotype appeared many times. V is TRBV4-1 and J is TRBJ1-3; D remains ambiguous. The CDR3 is 12 amino acids. V shed 0 bases and J shed 4 bases, with 1 base lying between them. The V gene's germline CDR1 is MGHRA and CDR2 YSYEKL. CDR3 amino acids: CASSQEGNTIYF. The CDR3, as DNA: TGCGCCAGCAGCCAAGAGGGAAACACCATATATTTT.

The table lists this clonotype with a few counts. This chain's CDR3 is CSGQRGPSYNEQFF. CDR3 bases: TGCAGTGGGCAGCGTGGACCCTCCTACAATGAGCAGTTCTTC. The V gene is TRBV20-1, the J gene TRBJ2-1; no firm D call. Trimming took 7 bases from V and 0 from J, leaving 13 bases between them. This CDR3 spans 14 amino acids. Germline lookup yields CDR1 DFQATT and CDR2 SNEGSKA (reference sequence).

The table lists this clonotype with many counts. V usage is TRBV20-1 and J usage is TRBJ2-5, with 8 bases fitting TRBD2. J lost 3 bases, V lost 3 bases, and 9 bases had no gene match. Germline lookup yields CDR1 DFQATT and CDR2 SNEGSKA (reference sequence). The CDR3 runs 15 residues. The CDR3 sequence is CSASGRLGREETQYF. Here the CDR3 DNA reads TGCAGTGCTAGTGGGCGCCTCGGGAGGGAAGAGACCCAGTACTTC.

This chain uses TRBV19 with TRBJ1-1; D is possibly TRBD1 (5 bases). Per the germline V gene, CDR1 is LNHDA and CDR2 is SQIVND (reference sequence). V was cut by 8 bases and J by 1 base, with 11 bases left in between. CDR3 length equals 13 residues. CDR3 in amino acids: CASGGVENTEAFF. The CDR3 nucleotides are TGTGCCAGTGGGGGGGTAGAGAACACTGAAGCTTTCTTT.

The genes are TRBV10-3 and TRBJ2-5, with 7 nucleotides matching TRBD1. J lost 1 base, V lost 8 bases, and 10 bases had no gene match. Germline CDR1 and CDR2: ENHRY and SYGVKD. This CDR3 contains 15 residues. The CDR3, as DNA: TGTGCCATCCGACTGGGGACAGCGGCCCAAGAGACCCAGTACTTC. Translation: CAIRLGTAAQETQYF.

CDR3 sequence (DNA): TGTGCCAGTAGGGGCCAGGGGCGGGCGACCGAGCAGTACTTC. Translation gives CASRGQGRATEQYF. The rearrangement joins TRBV19 to TRBJ2-7, with a tentative D call TRBD1 (6 bases). Trimming removed 6 bases from V and 6 bases from J, with 18 bases in between. The germline CDR1 and CDR2 sequences are LNHDA and SQIVND (reference sequence). The CDR3 consists of 14 residues.